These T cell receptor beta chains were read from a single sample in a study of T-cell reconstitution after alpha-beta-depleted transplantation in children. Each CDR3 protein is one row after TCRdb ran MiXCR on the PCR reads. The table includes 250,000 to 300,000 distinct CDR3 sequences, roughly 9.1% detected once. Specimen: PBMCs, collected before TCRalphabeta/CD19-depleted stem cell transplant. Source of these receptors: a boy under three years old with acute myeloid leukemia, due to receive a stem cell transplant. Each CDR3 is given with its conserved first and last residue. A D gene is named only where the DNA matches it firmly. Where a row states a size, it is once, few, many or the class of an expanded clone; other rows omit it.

cdr3_nt: TGTGCCAGCAGTGCCACAGGGGTCACTGAAGCTTTCTTT
cdr3_aa: CASSATGVTEAFF
d_call: TRBD1
j_call: TRBJ1-1
v_call: TRBV12-3/TRBV12-4
clone_size: many

cdr3_nt: TGTGCCAGCAGTGGACAGATTTATAGCAATCAGCCCCAGCATTTT
cdr3_aa: CASSGQIYSNQPQHF
d_call: .
j_call: TRBJ1-5
v_call: TRBV12-3/TRBV12-4
clone_size: few

cdr3_nt: TGCGCCAGCAGCCACTGGACTAGCGGCTACGAGCAGTACTTC
cdr3_aa: CASSHWTSGYEQYF
d_call: TRBD2
j_call: TRBJ2-7
v_call: TRBV4-3
clone_size: .

cdr3_nt: TGCAGTGCTAGAGATAACCACCACCTCTATGGCTACACCTTC
cdr3_aa: CSARDNHHLYGYTF
d_call: .
j_call: TRBJ1-2
v_call: TRBV20-1
clone_size: many

cdr3_nt: TGTGCCAGCAAATCGACCCGGGCCGGGGTAGAGACCCAGTACTTC
cdr3_aa: CASKSTRAGVETQYF
d_call: .
j_call: TRBJ2-5
v_call: TRBV2
clone_size: many

cdr3_nt: TGTGCCAGCAGCACCCCCGGCAAAGGGGAGACCCAGTACTTC
cdr3_aa: CASSTPGKGETQYF
d_call: .
j_call: TRBJ2-5
v_call: TRBV9
clone_size: .

cdr3_nt: TGCAGTGCTACCGAAAGGCGGGAGAGGACCGGGGAGCTGTTTTTT
cdr3_aa: CSATERRERTGELFF
d_call: TRBD2
j_call: TRBJ2-2
v_call: TRBV20-1
clone_size: many

cdr3_nt: TGTGCCAGCAGCCAAGTCGGGCTAGCGGGAGTCATTGAGCAGTTCTTC
cdr3_aa: CASSQVGLAGVIEQFF
d_call: TRBD2
j_call: TRBJ2-1
v_call: TRBV14
clone_size: many

cdr3_nt: TGCAGTGCTTACCGGGACGCCCGTTCCTACGAGCAGTACTTC
cdr3_aa: CSAYRDARSYEQYF
d_call: .
j_call: TRBJ2-7
v_call: TRBV20-1
clone_size: many

cdr3_nt: TGTGCCAGCAGCCTTGTGGGGGGGCTGAACACCGGGGAGCTGTTTTTT
cdr3_aa: CASSLVGGLNTGELFF
d_call: .
j_call: TRBJ2-2
v_call: TRBV7-3
clone_size: many

cdr3_nt: TGTGCCAGCAGCCAAGGAGGCCCCTTAGCTAATGGCTACACCTTC
cdr3_aa: CASSQGGPLANGYTF
d_call: .
j_call: TRBJ1-2
v_call: TRBV3-1
clone_size: once

cdr3_nt: TGTGCCAGCAGCGTGGGTCCCGTCTCCTACGAGCAGTACTTC
cdr3_aa: CASSVGPVSYEQYF
d_call: .
j_call: TRBJ2-7
v_call: TRBV9
clone_size: .

cdr3_nt: TGTGCCAGCAGCCCAGGGGGCGACTCTGGGGCCAACGTCCTGACTTTC
cdr3_aa: CASSPGGDSGANVLTF
d_call: TRBD1
j_call: TRBJ2-6
v_call: TRBV7-9
clone_size: many

cdr3_nt: TGTGCCAGTAGTATCCTCCACAGGAGGCGAGTGACCGGGGAGCTGTTTTTT
cdr3_aa: CASSILHRRRVTGELFF
d_call: .
j_call: TRBJ2-2
v_call: TRBV19
clone_size: .

cdr3_nt: TGTGCCAGCGGGGCTAGACTAGCCTACAATGAGCAGTTCTTC
cdr3_aa: CASGARLAYNEQFF
d_call: .
j_call: TRBJ2-1
v_call: TRBV27
clone_size: many

cdr3_nt: TGTGCCAGCAGTTATCGTGGACAGGGAGGGACTGAAGCTTTCTTT
cdr3_aa: CASSYRGQGGTEAFF
d_call: TRBD1
j_call: TRBJ1-1
v_call: TRBV6-5
clone_size: .

cdr3_nt: TGTGCCAGCACCGTCGTGGGGGGACTAGCTACAGATACGCAGTATTTT
cdr3_aa: CASTVVGGLATDTQYF
d_call: TRBD2
j_call: TRBJ2-3
v_call: TRBV27
clone_size: many

cdr3_nt: TGTGCCAGCAGCTATCAGGGCGGAAACACCATATATTTT
cdr3_aa: CASSYQGGNTIYF
d_call: .
j_call: TRBJ1-3
v_call: TRBV11-2
clone_size: many

cdr3_nt: TGTGCCAGCAGCTTTCCCCGGACAGGGAAGGACGAGCAGTACTTC
cdr3_aa: CASSFPRTGKDEQYF
d_call: TRBD1
j_call: TRBJ2-7
v_call: TRBV7-9
clone_size: few

cdr3_nt: TGTGCCAGCAGTTTATTGGCAGAGCAAAATGAGCAGTTCTTC
cdr3_aa: CASSLLAEQNEQFF
d_call: .
j_call: TRBJ2-1
v_call: TRBV27
clone_size: many

cdr3_nt: TGTGCCAGCAGTTACCGGGACACCTATGGCTACACCTTC
cdr3_aa: CASSYRDTYGYTF
d_call: .
j_call: TRBJ1-2
v_call: TRBV6-2/TRBV6-3
clone_size: few

cdr3_nt: TGTGCCAGCAGCGTAGACATCTCTGGGGCCAACGTCCTGACTTTC
cdr3_aa: CASSVDISGANVLTF
d_call: .
j_call: TRBJ2-6
v_call: TRBV28
clone_size: many

cdr3_nt: TGTGCCAGCAGCTCCGTGGACAGGGGCTACAATGAGCAGTTCTTC
cdr3_aa: CASSSVDRGYNEQFF
d_call: TRBD1
j_call: TRBJ2-1
v_call: TRBV27
clone_size: .

cdr3_nt: TGTGCCACCAGCGTCGGCCGCTCCTACGAGCAGTACTTC
cdr3_aa: CATSVGRSYEQYF
d_call: .
j_call: TRBJ2-7
v_call: TRBV15
clone_size: many

cdr3_nt: TGTGCCATCAGTGAGTCCGGGAAGCGGGGATCCTACGAGCAGTACTTC
cdr3_aa: CAISESGKRGSYEQYF
d_call: TRBD2
j_call: TRBJ2-7
v_call: TRBV10-3
clone_size: many

cdr3_nt: TGTGCCAGCAGTATCGGTCCCGGCTACGAGCAGTACTTC
cdr3_aa: CASSIGPGYEQYF
d_call: .
j_call: TRBJ2-7
v_call: TRBV12-3/TRBV12-4
clone_size: many

cdr3_nt: TGTGCCAGCAGTCAGGGGGCTGGAAACACCATATATTTT
cdr3_aa: CASSQGAGNTIYF
d_call: TRBD1
j_call: TRBJ1-3
v_call: TRBV12-3/TRBV12-4
clone_size: .

cdr3_nt: TGTGCCAGCAGCCAAAGAAGGGCCTACGAGCAGTACTTC
cdr3_aa: CASSQRRAYEQYF
d_call: .
j_call: TRBJ2-7
v_call: TRBV14
clone_size: .

cdr3_nt: TGTGCCAGCAGTCTTACAGAAGCCTTCTCCTACAATGAGCAGTTCTTC
cdr3_aa: CASSLTEAFSYNEQFF
d_call: .
j_call: TRBJ2-1
v_call: TRBV7-7
clone_size: .

cdr3_nt: TGTGCCAGCTCACCACGGCAGGGGGCAAACACAGATACGCAGTATTTT
cdr3_aa: CASSPRQGANTDTQYF
d_call: TRBD1
j_call: TRBJ2-3
v_call: TRBV18
clone_size: many

cdr3_nt: TGTGCCACCAGCAGAGACCCACGGACAGGCAATGAGCAGTTCTTC
cdr3_aa: CATSRDPRTGNEQFF
d_call: TRBD1
j_call: TRBJ2-1
v_call: TRBV15
clone_size: few

cdr3_nt: TGTGCCAGCAGCTTCTTAGGGGGCGGGCGCGGCTACACCTTC
cdr3_aa: CASSFLGGGRGYTF
d_call: TRBD1
j_call: TRBJ1-2
v_call: TRBV7-9
clone_size: many

cdr3_nt: TGTGCCAGTAGTATACTGGGTGCAGGCTCCTACGAGCAGTACTTC
cdr3_aa: CASSILGAGSYEQYF
d_call: .
j_call: TRBJ2-7
v_call: TRBV19
clone_size: .

cdr3_nt: TGCGCCACCAGTAGCGGGGGGGTCACAGATACGCAGTATTTT
cdr3_aa: CATSSGGVTDTQYF
d_call: TRBD2
j_call: TRBJ2-3
v_call: TRBV5-1
clone_size: many

cdr3_nt: TGTGCCAGCAGCCGCTCGCCGGGACAGGGTCCTTCAGGCACTGAAGCTTTCTTT
cdr3_aa: CASSRSPGQGPSGTEAFF
d_call: TRBD1
j_call: TRBJ1-1
v_call: TRBV4-2
clone_size: many

cdr3_nt: TGTGCCAGCAGCGTGACAGGGGTGAACTACGAGCAGTACTTC
cdr3_aa: CASSVTGVNYEQYF
d_call: TRBD1
j_call: TRBJ2-7
v_call: TRBV7-9
clone_size: many

cdr3_nt: TGCGCCAGCAGCGTATTGGGACTAGCGGGCAGCTCCTACAATGAGCAGTTCTTC
cdr3_aa: CASSVLGLAGSSYNEQFF
d_call: TRBD2
j_call: TRBJ2-1
v_call: TRBV5-1
clone_size: many

cdr3_nt: TGTGCCAGCAGTTACTCGGACGGCCTGACCCAGCATTTT
cdr3_aa: CASSYSDGLTQHF
d_call: .
j_call: TRBJ1-5
v_call: TRBV6-5
clone_size: many

cdr3_nt: TGCAGTGCTAGAGATCATCGACTAGCGGGAGGGAACACCGGGGAGCTGTTTTTT
cdr3_aa: CSARDHRLAGGNTGELFF
d_call: TRBD2
j_call: TRBJ2-2
v_call: TRBV20-1
clone_size: many

cdr3_nt: TGTGCCAGCGCATCCTACGAGCAGTACTTC
cdr3_aa: CASASYEQYF
d_call: .
j_call: TRBJ2-7
v_call: TRBV6-1
clone_size: many

cdr3_nt: TGTGCCAGCAGCCCGGGGGCTGGGGCCAACGTCCTGACTTTC
cdr3_aa: CASSPGAGANVLTF
d_call: .
j_call: TRBJ2-6
v_call: TRBV9
clone_size: many

cdr3_nt: TGCGCCAGCAGCTTGATGGGTACCGACGAGCAGTACTTC
cdr3_aa: CASSLMGTDEQYF
d_call: .
j_call: TRBJ2-7
v_call: TRBV5-1
clone_size: many

cdr3_nt: TGCGCCAGCAGCTTGGAAGGAGGGTGGGATGAGCAGTTCTTC
cdr3_aa: CASSLEGGWDEQFF
d_call: .
j_call: TRBJ2-1
v_call: TRBV5-1
clone_size: many

cdr3_nt: TGTGCCAGCCGCGGGAGCATCTATGGTGAGCAGTACTTC
cdr3_aa: CASRGSIYGEQYF
d_call: TRBD2
j_call: TRBJ2-7
v_call: TRBV2
clone_size: many